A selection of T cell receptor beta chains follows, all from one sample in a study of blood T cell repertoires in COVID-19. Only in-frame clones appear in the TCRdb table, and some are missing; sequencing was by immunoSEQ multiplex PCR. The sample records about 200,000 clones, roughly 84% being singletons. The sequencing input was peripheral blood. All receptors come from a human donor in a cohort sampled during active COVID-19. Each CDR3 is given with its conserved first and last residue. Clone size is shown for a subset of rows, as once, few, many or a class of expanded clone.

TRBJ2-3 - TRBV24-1 CATEGTVAGSTDTQYF
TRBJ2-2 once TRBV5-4 CASSPRTGGPGELFF
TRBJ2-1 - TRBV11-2 CASSSGQVHYNEQFF
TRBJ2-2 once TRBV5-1 CASSFGLAGGPQELFF
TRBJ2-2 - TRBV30 CAWSKGRASGYTLTGELFF
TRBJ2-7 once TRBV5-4 CASSSASGRYYEQYF
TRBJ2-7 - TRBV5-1 CASSLEQDLDEQYF
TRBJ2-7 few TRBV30 CAWSTGTLGKQYF
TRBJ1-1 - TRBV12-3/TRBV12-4 CASRELGRTEAFF
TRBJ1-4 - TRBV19 CASSLDRDEKLFF
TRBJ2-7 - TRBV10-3 CAIRAGTSGSYEQYF
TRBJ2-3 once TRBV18 CASSPSVTTDTQYF
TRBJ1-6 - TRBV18 CASSPGPSSRDNSPLHF
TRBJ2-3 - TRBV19 CASIGTAPDTQYF
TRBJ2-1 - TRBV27 CASSLPASGGYNEQFF
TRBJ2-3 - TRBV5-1 CASSMGLAVDTQYF
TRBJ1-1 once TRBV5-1 CAPQSFRGTEAFF
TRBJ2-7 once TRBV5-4 CASSLRTSGSHEQYF